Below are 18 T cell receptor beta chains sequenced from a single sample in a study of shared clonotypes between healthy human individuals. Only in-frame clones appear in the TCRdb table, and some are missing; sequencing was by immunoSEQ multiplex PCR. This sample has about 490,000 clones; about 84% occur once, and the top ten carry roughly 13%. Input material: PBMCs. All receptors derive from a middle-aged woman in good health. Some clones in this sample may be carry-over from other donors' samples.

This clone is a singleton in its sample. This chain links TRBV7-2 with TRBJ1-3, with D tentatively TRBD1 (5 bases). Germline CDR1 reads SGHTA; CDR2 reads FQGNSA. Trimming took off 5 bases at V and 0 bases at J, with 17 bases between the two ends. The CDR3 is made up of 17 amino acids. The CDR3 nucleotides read TGTGCCAGCAGCCCCATATTGGGGCTATCCTCTGGAAACACCATATATTTT. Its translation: CASSPILGLSSGNTIYF.

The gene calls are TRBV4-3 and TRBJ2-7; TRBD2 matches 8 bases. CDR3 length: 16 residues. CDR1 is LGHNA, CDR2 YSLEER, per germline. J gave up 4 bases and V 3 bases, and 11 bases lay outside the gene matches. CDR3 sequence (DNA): TGCGCCAGCAGCCAGAGGGTTAGCGGGAACGGGTACGAGCAGTACTTC. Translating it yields CASSQRVSGNGYEQYF.

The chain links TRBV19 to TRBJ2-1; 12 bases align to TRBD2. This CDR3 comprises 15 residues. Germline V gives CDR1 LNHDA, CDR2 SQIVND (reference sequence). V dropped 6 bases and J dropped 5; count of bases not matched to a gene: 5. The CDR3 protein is CASSATSGRDNEQFF. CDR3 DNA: TGTGCCAGTAGCGCGACTAGCGGGAGAGACAATGAGCAGTTCTTC.

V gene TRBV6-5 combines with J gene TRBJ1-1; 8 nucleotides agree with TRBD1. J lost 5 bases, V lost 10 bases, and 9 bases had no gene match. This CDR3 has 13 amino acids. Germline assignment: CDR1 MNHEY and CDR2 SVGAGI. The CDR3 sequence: CAIRQGLETEAFF. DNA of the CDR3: TGTGCCATCAGACAGGGGTTGGAAACTGAAGCTTTCTTT.

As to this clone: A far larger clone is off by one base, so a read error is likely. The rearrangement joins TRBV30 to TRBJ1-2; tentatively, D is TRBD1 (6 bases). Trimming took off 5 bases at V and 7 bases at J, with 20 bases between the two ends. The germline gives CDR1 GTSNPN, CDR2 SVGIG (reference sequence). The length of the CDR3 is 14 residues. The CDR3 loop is CAWCSKGHWRGYTF. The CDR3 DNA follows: TGTGCCTGGTGCTCAAAGGGACATTGGCGTGGCTACACCTTC.

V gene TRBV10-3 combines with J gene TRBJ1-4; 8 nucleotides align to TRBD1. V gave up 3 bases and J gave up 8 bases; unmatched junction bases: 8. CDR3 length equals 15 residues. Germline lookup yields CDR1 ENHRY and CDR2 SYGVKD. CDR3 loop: CAISDPDRGREKLFF. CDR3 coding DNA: TGTGCCATCAGTGATCCCGACAGGGGTCGCGAAAAACTGTTTTTT.

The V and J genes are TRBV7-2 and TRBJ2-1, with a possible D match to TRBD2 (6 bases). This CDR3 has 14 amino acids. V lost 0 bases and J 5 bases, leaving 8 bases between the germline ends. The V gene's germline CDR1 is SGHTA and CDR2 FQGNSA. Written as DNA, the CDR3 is TGTGCCAGCAGCTTAGCACGGACTAACAATGAGCAGTTCTTC. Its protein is CASSLARTNNEQFF.

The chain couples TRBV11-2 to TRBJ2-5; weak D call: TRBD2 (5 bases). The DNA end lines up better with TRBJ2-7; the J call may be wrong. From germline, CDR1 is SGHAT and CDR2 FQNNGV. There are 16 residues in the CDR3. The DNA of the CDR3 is TGTGCCAGCGGGCTGGGGTTGGGAGAGCCTCCATACGAGCAGTACTTC. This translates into CASGLGLGEPPYEQYF.

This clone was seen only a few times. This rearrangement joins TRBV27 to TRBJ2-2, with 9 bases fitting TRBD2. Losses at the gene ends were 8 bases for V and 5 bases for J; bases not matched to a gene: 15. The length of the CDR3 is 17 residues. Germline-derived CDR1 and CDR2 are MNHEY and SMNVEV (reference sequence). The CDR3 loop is CASCLHGAAGGTGELFF. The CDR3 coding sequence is TGTGCCAGCTGCCTTCACGGGGCAGCGGGAGGTACCGGGGAGCTGTTTTTT.

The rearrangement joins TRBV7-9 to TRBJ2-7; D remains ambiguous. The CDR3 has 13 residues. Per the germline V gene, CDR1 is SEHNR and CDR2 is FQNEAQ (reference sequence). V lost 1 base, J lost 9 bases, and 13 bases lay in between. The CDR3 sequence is CASSLDVPWVQYF. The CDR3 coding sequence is TGTGCCAGCAGCTTAGACGTCCCGTGGGTGCAGTACTTC.

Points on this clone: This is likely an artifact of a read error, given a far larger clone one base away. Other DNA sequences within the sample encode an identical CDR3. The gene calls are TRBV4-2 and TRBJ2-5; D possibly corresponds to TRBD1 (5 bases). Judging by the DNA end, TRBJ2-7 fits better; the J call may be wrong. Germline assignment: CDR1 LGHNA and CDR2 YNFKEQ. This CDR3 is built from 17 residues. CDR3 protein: CASSQEGPTEPTYEQYF. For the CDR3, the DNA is TGTGCCAGCAGCCAAGAGGGGCCTACAGAGCCCACCTACGAGCAGTACTTC.

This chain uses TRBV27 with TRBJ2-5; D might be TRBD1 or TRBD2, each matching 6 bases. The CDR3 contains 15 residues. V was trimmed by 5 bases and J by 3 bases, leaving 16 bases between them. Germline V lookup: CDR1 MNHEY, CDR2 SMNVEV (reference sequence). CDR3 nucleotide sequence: TGTGCCAGCAGTCTGATGGGGGGCATCGAAGAGACCCAGTACTTC. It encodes CASSLMGGIEETQYF.

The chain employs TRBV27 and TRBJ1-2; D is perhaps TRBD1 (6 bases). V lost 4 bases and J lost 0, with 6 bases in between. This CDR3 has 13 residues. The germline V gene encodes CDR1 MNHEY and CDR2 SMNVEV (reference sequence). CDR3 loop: CASSWTANYGYTF. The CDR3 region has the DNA TGTGCCAGCAGTTGGACAGCTAACTATGGCTACACCTTC.

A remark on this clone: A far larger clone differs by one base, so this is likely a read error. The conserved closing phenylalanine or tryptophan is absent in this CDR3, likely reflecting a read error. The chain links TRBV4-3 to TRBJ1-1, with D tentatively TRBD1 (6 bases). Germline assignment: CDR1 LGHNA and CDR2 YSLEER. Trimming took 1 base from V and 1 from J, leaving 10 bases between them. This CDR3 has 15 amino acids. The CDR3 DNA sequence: TGCGCCAGCAGCCAAGGGAGACAGGAGAACACTGAAGCTTTCCTT. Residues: CASSQGRQENTEAFL.

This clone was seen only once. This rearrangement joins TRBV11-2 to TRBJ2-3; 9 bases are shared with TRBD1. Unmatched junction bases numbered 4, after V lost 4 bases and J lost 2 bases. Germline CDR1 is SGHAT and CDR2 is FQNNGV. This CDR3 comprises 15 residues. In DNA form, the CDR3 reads TGTGCCAGCAGCTCCGGGACAGGGAACACAGATACGCAGTATTTT. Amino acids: CASSSGTGNTDTQYF.

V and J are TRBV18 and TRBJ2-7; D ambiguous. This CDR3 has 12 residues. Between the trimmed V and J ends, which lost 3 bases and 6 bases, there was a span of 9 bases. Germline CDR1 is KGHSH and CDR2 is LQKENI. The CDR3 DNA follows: TGTGCCAGCTCACCCCTTTCCGCCGAGCAGTACTTC. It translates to CASSPLSAEQYF.

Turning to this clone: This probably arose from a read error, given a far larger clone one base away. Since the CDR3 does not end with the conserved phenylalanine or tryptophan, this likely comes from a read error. Here the CDR3 reads CASYGQGPYYGYTL. The DNA of the CDR3 is TGTGCCAGCTACGGACAGGGTCCATACTATGGCTACACCTTA. The chain couples TRBV27 to TRBJ1-2; 8 bases fit TRBD1. Germline V gives CDR1 MNHEY, CDR2 SMNVEV (reference sequence). V lost 8 bases and J lost 3; bases outside the gene matches: 8. CDR3 size: 14 residues.

CDR3 loop: CASSVRGGTSGSYEQYF. CDR3 in DNA: TGTGCCAGCAGCGTCAGAGGGGGGACTAGCGGATCCTACGAGCAGTACTTC. V is TRBV11-2 and J is TRBJ2-7; 11 nucleotides match TRBD2. CDR1 SGHAT and CDR2 FQNNGV come from the germline V gene. The ends lost 5 bases at V and 1 base at J; junction bases unmatched: 10. This CDR3 contains 17 residues.